The 9 T cell receptor beta chains below all came from one sample that was sequenced in a study of blood T cell repertoires in COVID-19. Method: immunoSEQ multiplex PCR; TCRdb's copy keeps in-frame clones and lacks some. The data hold 110,000 to 150,000 clones, with 79% observed a single time. Sequenced sample: peripheral blood. Source of these receptors: a man aged 45-65 years with active or convalescent COVID-19.

The chain recombines TRBV29-1 with TRBJ1-5; D uncertain. Germline assignment: CDR1 SQVTM and CDR2 ANQGSEA. This CDR3 has 14 residues. Trimming removed 5 bases at V and 0 bases at J, with 11 bases between. The CDR3 reads CSVFIEDSNQPQHF. The CDR3 bases are TGCAGCGTTTTCATAGAGGATAGCAATCAGCCCCAGCATTTT.

The chain carries TRBV7-9 and TRBJ1-1, with a possible D match to TRBD1 (5 bases). The CDR3 has 16 amino acids. Germline V CDR1 and CDR2: SEHNR, FQNEAQ (reference sequence). The V gene lost 5 bases and the J gene lost 1 base, with 17 bases spanning the gap. Here the CDR3 reads CASSPPKVGANTEAFF. The DNA for the CDR3 is TGTGCCAGCAGCCCCCCTAAGGTAGGGGCGAACACTGAAGCTTTCTTT.

The V call is TRBV3-1 (or the pseudogene TRBV3-2), the J call TRBJ1-5, with D uncertain. The CDR3 runs 16 residues. The germline CDR1 and CDR2 sequences are LGHDT and YNNKEL (reference sequence). V was shortened by 2 bases and J by 1 base, with 12 bases between the two germline ends. In nucleotides, the CDR3 is TGTGCCAGCAGCCAATTTGGGCTTGGAAGCAATCAGCCCCAGCATTTT. Protein sequence: CASSQFGLGSNQPQHF.

The chain uses TRBV7-2 and TRBJ1-2, with no clear D. Germline V gives CDR1 SGHTA, CDR2 FQGNSA. This CDR3 has 13 amino acids. V shed 3 bases and J shed 0 bases, with 5 bases lying between them. For the CDR3, the DNA is TGTGCCAGCAGCTTGGGCACTAACTATGGCTACACCTTC. Its translation is CASSLGTNYGYTF.

The chain couples TRBV5-1 to TRBJ2-7; the match to TRBD2 covers 9 bases. Per the germline V gene, CDR1 is SGHRS and CDR2 is YFSETQ. J lost 5 bases, V lost 4 bases, and 7 bases had no gene match. The CDR3 runs to 14 residues. The CDR3 DNA reads as TGCGCCAGCAGCGCGGGACTAGCATCCCACGAGCAGTACTTC. Amino acids: CASSAGLASHEQYF. The full variable domain, with the rest looked up from reference TRBV5-1 and TRBJ2-7, is KAGVTQTPRYLIKTRGQQVTLSCSPISGHRSVSWYQQTPGQGLQFLFEYFSETQRNKGNFPGRFSGRQFSNSRSEMNVSTLELGDSALYLCASSAGLASHEQYFGPGTRLTVT.

The chain combines TRBV14 with TRBJ2-7, with 15 bases identical to TRBD2. The V and J ends lost 4 bases and 0 bases, in that order; junction bases with no gene match: 4. CDR1 is SGHDN and CDR2 is FVKESK in the germline V gene. There are 17 residues in the CDR3. CDR3 nucleotide sequence: TGTGCCAGCAGCCCGGGACTAGCGGGAGGAAGCTCCTACGAGCAGTACTTC. It encodes CASSPGLAGGSSYEQYF.

The chain carries TRBV28 and TRBJ2-7, with 8 bases identical to TRBD2. The CDR3 consists of 14 residues. Unmatched junction bases numbered 6, after V lost 6 bases and J lost 2 bases. The V gene's germline CDR1 is MDHEN and CDR2 SYDVKM. CDR3 sequence reads: CASSRGGDTYEQYF. The CDR3 coding sequence is TGTGCCAGCAGCCGGGGGGGGGATACCTACGAGCAGTACTTC.

V is TRBV10-2 and J is TRBJ2-3; D is unresolved. The CDR3 is 13 residues long. Trimming pared 3 bases from V and 2 bases from J, leaving 6 bases between. The germline gives CDR1 WSHSY, CDR2 SAAADI. The CDR3 protein is CASSEWHTDTQYF. CDR3 bases: TGCGCCAGCAGTGAATGGCACACAGATACGCAGTATTTT.

This clone was detected a few times. The V gene is TRBV19, the J gene TRBJ2-7; 10 nucleotides align to TRBD2. V lost 2 bases to trimming and J lost 5 bases; unmatched junction nucleotides: 6. The CDR3 contains 15 residues. The germline CDR1 and CDR2 sequences are LNHDA and SQIVND (reference sequence). The CDR3 region is CASSITSGTGHEQYF. The CDR3, as DNA: TGTGCCAGTAGTATAACTAGCGGGACGGGGCACGAGCAGTACTTC. The variable domain in full, with the rest retrieved from reference TRBV19 and TRBJ2-7, is DGGITQSPKYLFRKEGQNVTLSCEQNLNHDAMYWYRQDPGQGLRLIYYSQIVNDFQKGDIAEGYSVSREKKESFPLTVTSAQKNPTAFYLCASSITSGTGHEQYFGPGTRLTVT.